The rows below give T cell receptor beta chains drawn from one sample of a study of blood T cell repertoires in COVID-19. Method: immunoSEQ multiplex PCR; TCRdb's copy keeps in-frame clones and lacks some. Here the sample spans approximately 180,000 clones, nearly 80% being singletons. Sequences were obtained from peripheral blood. The receptors stem from a woman in her 70s with acute or convalescent COVID-19. Each CDR3 is given with its conserved first and last residue. A D gene is named only where the DNA matches it firmly. Clone size is given for some rows only: seen once, a few or many times, or a class if the clone is expanded.

j_call: TRBJ2-1
d_call: -
v_call: TRBV7-9
clone_size: -
cdr3_nt: TGTGCCAGCAGCCCCGGACAGACCGGCGGGTTGCAGTTCTTC
cdr3_aa: CASSPGQTGGLQFF

j_call: TRBJ1-3
d_call: -
v_call: TRBV30
clone_size: -
cdr3_nt: TGTGCCTGGACGACAGGCCACTCTGGAAACACCATATATTTT
cdr3_aa: CAWTTGHSGNTIYF

j_call: TRBJ2-3
d_call: -
v_call: TRBV7-3
clone_size: -
cdr3_nt: TGTGCCAGCAGTTTTCTGCGGTCTGGCACAGATACGCAGTATTTT
cdr3_aa: CASSFLRSGTDTQYF

j_call: TRBJ2-3
d_call: TRBD2
v_call: TRBV24-1
clone_size: -
cdr3_nt: TGTGCCACCAGTGAAGCGGGAAGGGATACGCAGTATTTT
cdr3_aa: CATSEAGRDTQYF

j_call: TRBJ1-5
d_call: TRBD1
v_call: TRBV7-9
clone_size: many
cdr3_nt: TGTGCCAGCAGTAGGACAGGCAGCAATCAGCCCCAGCATTTT
cdr3_aa: CASSRTGSNQPQHF

j_call: TRBJ1-1
d_call: -
v_call: TRBV19
clone_size: -
cdr3_nt: TGTGCCAGTAGTATACAGGGGAGGGACACTGAAGCTTTCTTT
cdr3_aa: CASSIQGRDTEAFF

j_call: TRBJ1-2
d_call: -
v_call: TRBV5-3
clone_size: -
cdr3_nt: TGTGCCAGAAGCAGGACCTGCGGAGGACCGCCAAAAGCGGGTGGCTACACCTTC
cdr3_aa: CARSRTCGGPPKAGGYTF

j_call: TRBJ2-1
d_call: -
v_call: TRBV15
clone_size: -
cdr3_nt: TGTGCCACCAGCAGAGTTAGGGGATCCTACAATGAGCAGTTCTTC
cdr3_aa: CATSRVRGSYNEQFF

j_call: TRBJ1-5
d_call: TRBD1
v_call: TRBV2
clone_size: -
cdr3_nt: TGTGCCAGCAGGGCAAGGGACAGCCCGGGGCAGCCCCAGCATTTT
cdr3_aa: CASRARDSPGQPQHF

j_call: TRBJ2-3
d_call: -
v_call: TRBV5-1
clone_size: -
cdr3_nt: TGCGCCAGCAGCAAGGGCGGGACAGATACGCAGTATTTT
cdr3_aa: CASSKGGTDTQYF

j_call: TRBJ2-3
d_call: -
v_call: TRBV6-2/TRBV6-3
clone_size: -
cdr3_nt: TGTGCCAGCAGTTATGGGCAGGGCCTTAGTCGTACAGATACGCAGTATTTT
cdr3_aa: CASSYGQGLSRTDTQYF

j_call: TRBJ1-1
d_call: -
v_call: TRBV5-1
clone_size: few
cdr3_nt: TGCGCCAGCAGCTTTGGGGGTGGAGGGACTGAAGCTTTCTTT
cdr3_aa: CASSFGGGGTEAFF

j_call: TRBJ2-7
d_call: TRBD2
v_call: TRBV4-2
clone_size: -
cdr3_nt: TGTGCCAGCAGCCAAGATATTAGCGGGAGATCCTACGAGCAGTACTTC
cdr3_aa: CASSQDISGRSYEQYF

j_call: TRBJ2-7
d_call: -
v_call: TRBV7-3
clone_size: -
cdr3_nt: TGTGCCAGCAGCTTTTATCCGGGAGAGGGATACGAGCAGTACTTC
cdr3_aa: CASSFYPGEGYEQYF

j_call: TRBJ2-1
d_call: -
v_call: TRBV2
clone_size: -
cdr3_nt: TGTGCCAGCAGTGACCGGTACGGCAGGTCCCAGTTCTTC
cdr3_aa: CASSDRYGRSQFF

j_call: TRBJ2-4
d_call: TRBD2
v_call: TRBV7-2
clone_size: -
cdr3_nt: TGTGCCAGCAGCTTAGCCGGGACTAGCGGAAACATTCAGTACTTC
cdr3_aa: CASSLAGTSGNIQYF

j_call: TRBJ2-1
d_call: TRBD2
v_call: TRBV11-1
clone_size: -
cdr3_nt: TGTGCCAGCAGCTCCCTAGCGGGAGTTGATGAGCAGTTCTTC
cdr3_aa: CASSSLAGVDEQFF

j_call: TRBJ1-1
d_call: -
v_call: TRBV6-6
clone_size: -
cdr3_nt: TGTGCCAGCGTCCGAGACCCGAGGGATACTGAAGCTTTCTTT
cdr3_aa: CASVRDPRDTEAFF

j_call: TRBJ2-2
d_call: -
v_call: TRBV7-2
clone_size: -
cdr3_nt: TGTGCCAGCGGAGGATACACCGGGGAGCTGTTTTTT
cdr3_aa: CASGGYTGELFF

j_call: TRBJ1-4
d_call: -
v_call: TRBV5-1
clone_size: -
cdr3_nt: TGCGCCAGCAGCTTGGAGCCCAGCGACGGTGAAAAACTGTTTTTT
cdr3_aa: CASSLEPSDGEKLFF

j_call: TRBJ2-5
d_call: -
v_call: TRBV5-4
clone_size: -
cdr3_nt: TGTGCCAGCAGCTTGATGGGAGGAGAGACCCAGTACTTC
cdr3_aa: CASSLMGGETQYF

j_call: TRBJ2-3
d_call: TRBD2
v_call: TRBV10-3
clone_size: -
cdr3_nt: TGTGCCATCAGTGATGGTGCTAGCGGGAGTGCAGATACGCAGTATTTT
cdr3_aa: CAISDGASGSADTQYF

j_call: TRBJ1-6
d_call: -
v_call: TRBV29-1
clone_size: -
cdr3_nt: TGCAGCGTCTCCGTGACAAAAGATTCACCCCTCCACTTT
cdr3_aa: CSVSVTKDSPLHF

j_call: TRBJ2-5
d_call: -
v_call: TRBV5-1
clone_size: -
cdr3_nt: TGCGCCAGCAGCTTGGGAGGCGGACATGAGACCCAGTACTTC
cdr3_aa: CASSLGGGHETQYF

j_call: TRBJ2-7
d_call: TRBD1
v_call: TRBV5-4
clone_size: -
cdr3_nt: TGTGCCAGCAGCGTAGCATCCGGGACAGCGCTCTACGAGCAGTACTTC
cdr3_aa: CASSVASGTALYEQYF

j_call: TRBJ2-2
d_call: TRBD2
v_call: TRBV7-7
clone_size: -
cdr3_nt: TGTGCCAGCAGCAAAGGACTAGGAGGTCCCCCTGGGGAGCTGTTTTTT
cdr3_aa: CASSKGLGGPPGELFF

j_call: TRBJ2-1
d_call: -
v_call: TRBV6-2/TRBV6-3
clone_size: -
cdr3_nt: TGTGCCAGCAGTCGAAGTAGAGCCAATGAGCAGTTCTTC
cdr3_aa: CASSRSRANEQFF

j_call: TRBJ2-5
d_call: -
v_call: TRBV19
clone_size: -
cdr3_nt: TGTGCCAGTAGTATAGGGTCTCGGGAGACCCAGTACTTC
cdr3_aa: CASSIGSRETQYF

j_call: TRBJ2-1
d_call: TRBD1
v_call: TRBV6-5
clone_size: -
cdr3_nt: TGTGCCAGCACGAGACAGGGGGTAGAGTACAATGAGCAGTTCTTC
cdr3_aa: CASTRQGVEYNEQFF

j_call: TRBJ1-5
d_call: TRBD1
v_call: TRBV4-2
clone_size: -
cdr3_nt: TGTGCCAGCAGCCAAGCGATAACAGGGGTGAAGCCCCAGCATTTT
cdr3_aa: CASSQAITGVKPQHF

j_call: TRBJ2-1
d_call: -
v_call: TRBV19
clone_size: many
cdr3_nt: TGTGCCACCTCCCCCGAGCTTTACAATGAGCAGTTCTTC
cdr3_aa: CATSPELYNEQFF

j_call: TRBJ2-7
d_call: TRBD2
v_call: TRBV6-5
clone_size: -
cdr3_nt: TGTGCCAGCACCCCTAGCGGGAGAAGCGACGAGCAGTACTTC
cdr3_aa: CASTPSGRSDEQYF

j_call: TRBJ2-1
d_call: -
v_call: TRBV10-1
clone_size: -
cdr3_nt: TGCGCCAGCAGCGAATCCCGGGGGTACAATGAGCAGTTCTTC
cdr3_aa: CASSESRGYNEQFF

j_call: TRBJ2-1
d_call: -
v_call: TRBV30
clone_size: -
cdr3_nt: TGTGCCTGGGTCCTGGCGGGGACCAATGAGCAGTTCTTC
cdr3_aa: CAWVLAGTNEQFF

j_call: TRBJ2-7
d_call: TRBD2
v_call: TRBV7-8
clone_size: -
cdr3_nt: TGTGCCAGCAGCTTAGGTCCAGCGGGAAACGGCGGCGAGCAGTACTTC
cdr3_aa: CASSLGPAGNGGEQYF

j_call: TRBJ2-3
d_call: -
v_call: TRBV29-1
clone_size: -
cdr3_nt: TGCAGCGTTGTCCACGATACTAGCACAGATACGCAGTATTTT
cdr3_aa: CSVVHDTSTDTQYF

j_call: TRBJ1-2
d_call: -
v_call: TRBV5-4
clone_size: -
cdr3_nt: TGTGCCAGCAGCTTTGCCAGGACTAACTATGGCTACACCTTC
cdr3_aa: CASSFARTNYGYTF

j_call: TRBJ2-3
d_call: TRBD2
v_call: TRBV2
clone_size: -
cdr3_nt: TGTGCCAGCCATATTATGACCGCGGGAGGGGGAACAGATACGCAGTATTTT
cdr3_aa: CASHIMTAGGGTDTQYF

j_call: TRBJ2-1
d_call: -
v_call: TRBV19
clone_size: -
cdr3_nt: TGTGCCAGTAGTGAGGACGCCGGGAGAACGAATGAGCAGTTCTTC
cdr3_aa: CASSEDAGRTNEQFF

j_call: TRBJ2-3
d_call: -
v_call: TRBV5-1
clone_size: -
cdr3_nt: TGCGCCAGCAGCTTGGTAGCGGCTAGCACAGATACGCAGTATTTT
cdr3_aa: CASSLVAASTDTQYF

j_call: TRBJ1-2
d_call: -
v_call: TRBV7-6
clone_size: -
cdr3_nt: TGTGCCAGCAGCTTAGCTGGGGGGAGCTATGGCTACACCTTC
cdr3_aa: CASSLAGGSYGYTF

j_call: TRBJ1-2
d_call: TRBD1
v_call: TRBV7-8
clone_size: -
cdr3_nt: TGTGCCAGCAGCTTAAGGACAGGCCTCAATCCATATGGCTACACCTTC
cdr3_aa: CASSLRTGLNPYGYTF

j_call: TRBJ1-1
d_call: TRBD1
v_call: TRBV19
clone_size: few
cdr3_nt: TGTGCCAGCAGAGACAGGGGGCACGGGGACACTGAAGCTTTCTTT
cdr3_aa: CASRDRGHGDTEAFF